This T cell receptor (beta chain) was recorded in a study of blood T cell repertoires in COVID-19. Trimming took 4 bases from V and 7 from J, leaving 15 bases between them. Germline lookup yields CDR1 SGDLS and CDR2 YYNGEE. This CDR3 has 14 amino acids. Method: immunoSEQ multiplex PCR; TCRdb's copy keeps in-frame clones and lacks some. The sample holds approximately 270,000 clones, 70% to 90% seen once. Sequences were obtained from PBMCs or T cells enriched from blood (not recorded which). The receptor was isolated from a woman between 50 and 59 years old who had recovered from COVID-19. The chain uses TRBV9 and TRBJ2-1; tentatively, D is TRBD2 (6 bases). In DNA form, the CDR3 reads TGTGCCAGCAGCCCCGGGGGAGCGACGAATGAGCAGTTCTTC. Translated, it gives CASSPGGATNEQFF.